This TCR beta chain was retrieved from a study of blood T cell repertoires in COVID-19. Study information: Nucleic acid was either cDNA or gDNA, and it came from T cells, B-cell-depleted T cells, or PBMCs.

Authors' analysis steps: Estimates of nucleated cell counts were drawn from the amplification of reference gene primers. Clones were sequenced by immunoSEQ multiplex PCR, and TCRdb holds only the in-frame ones, with some missing. The V and J calls and clone size come from that table; D and trimming were worked out from the DNA. Of 64,000 or so clones detected, just over 90% appear once; the ten largest clones hold around 1.5%. CDR1 and CDR2 (germline): LGHNA, YNFKEQ. Trimming took off 6 bases at V and 7 bases at J, with 9 bases between the two ends. CDR3 length equals 12 residues. The sequence was collected from a human donor in a cohort sampled during active COVID-19. The specimen was peripheral blood. V gene TRBV4-2 combines with J gene TRBJ1-4, with unresolved D. This CDR3 reads CASRLTPEKLFF. CDR3 nucleotide sequence: TGTGCCAGCAGACTAACCCCTGAAAAACTGTTTTTT.